Below, 21 T cell receptor beta chains from the same sample are listed, as sequenced in a study of vaccination and CD4 T cells after COVID-19. These receptors lack a known antigen. The study sequenced cultured CD4+ T cell DNA using the Oncomine TCR Beta short-read assay. The source of extracted genomic DNA was cultured CD4+ T cells. TCRdb passed the PCR reads through MiXCR, listing each CDR3 protein once. Among thousands of distinct CDR3 sequences listed, roughly 32% were seen once. Treatment denoted: 10-day PBMC culture with coronavirus spike peptide pools or control peptides (ViraFEST assay). Investigators obtained the unexposed donor's CD4+ T cells before the COVID-19 pandemic (2011-2018). Specimen: CD4+ T cells from blood, cultured in vitro. These receptor sequences come from a human donor in good health.

This sequence joins TRBV6-5 and TRBJ2-1; 8 bases match TRBD2. Germline V gene sequence: CDR1 MNHEY, CDR2 SVGAGI. CDR3 length equals 15 residues. V gave up 3 bases and J gave up 10 bases; unmatched junction bases: 11. CDR3 protein: CASSYLGLGDTEQFF. In nucleotides, the CDR3 is TGTGCCAGCAGTTATTTGGGACTAGGGGACACGGAGCAGTTCTTC.

The genes are TRBV24-1 and TRBJ2-1; a weak D match, TRBD2 (5 bases). This CDR3 is built from 16 residues. The germline gives CDR1 KGHDR, CDR2 SFDVKD. Trimming left V 4 bases short and J 5 bases short, with 17 bases between. This chain's CDR3 is CATSDPLLGSNNEQFF. CDR3 sequence (DNA): TGTGCCACCAGTGACCCCCTTCTGGGGAGCAACAATGAGCAGTTCTTC.

This clonotype was recorded a few times. The chain carries TRBV11-1 and TRBJ2-1; 7 bases match TRBD2. This CDR3 spans 17 amino acids. The junction had 17 bases not matched to a gene; V was cut back by 2 bases and J by 10 bases. The germline CDR1 and CDR2 sequences are SGHAT and FQDESV (reference sequence). The CDR3 nucleotides read TGTGCCAGCAGCTTACCAGCTCGATCTAGGGTCGGGGGGGAGCAGTTCTTC. As protein: CASSLPARSRVGGEQFF.

V and J are TRBV5-1 and TRBJ2-7; 10 bases match TRBD1. Germline trimming cut 2 bases from V and 6 bases from J; bases unmatched to any gene: 8. Germline-derived CDR1 and CDR2 are SGHRS and YFSETQ. This CDR3 is built from 15 residues. For the CDR3, the DNA is TGCGCCAGCAGCTTACGGGGGGACAGGGGTGGCGAGCAGTACTTC. Its translation is CASSLRGDRGGEQYF.

This clonotype was recorded a few times. V is TRBV7-2 and J is TRBJ1-5; D is undetermined. The V gene lost 2 bases and the J gene lost 3 bases, with 11 bases spanning the gap. The CDR3 totals 15 residues. The germline V gene has CDR1 SGHTA and CDR2 FQGNSA. CDR3 protein: CASSLMGRDNQPQHF. CDR3 sequence (DNA): TGTGCCAGCAGCTTAATGGGGAGAGACAATCAGCCCCAGCATTTT.

This rearrangement joins TRBV7-2 to TRBJ2-3; unclear D gene. V was clipped by 1 base and J by 0 bases, with 5 bases between them. The CDR3 runs to 14 residues. The germline CDR1 and CDR2 sequences are SGHTA and FQGNSA. The CDR3 nucleotides read TGTGCCAGCAGCTTAGAACGAAGCACAGATACGCAGTATTTT. This translates into CASSLERSTDTQYF.

The rearrangement joins TRBV7-2 to TRBJ1-2; 7 bases are a match to TRBD1. After removal of 2 bases from V and 4 bases from J, the junction contained 4 bases not matched to a gene. Germline V gene sequence: CDR1 SGHTA, CDR2 FQGNSA. This CDR3 spans 14 amino acids. For the CDR3, the DNA is TGTGCCAGCAGCTTATTGGGACAGTCCTATGGCTACACCTTC. Translating gives CASSLLGQSYGYTF.

This clonotype appeared a few times. The chain recombines TRBV10-3 with TRBJ2-7; D call uncertain. Germline V gene lookup returns CDR1 ENHRY and CDR2 SYGVKD. The CDR3 loop spans 12 amino acids. Trimming pared 3 bases from V and 6 bases from J, leaving 9 bases between. The CDR3 coding sequence is TGTGCCATCAGTGACACCCTTATCGAGCAGTACTTC. Its protein is CAISDTLIEQYF.

This clonotype has a handful of counts. The chain combines TRBV7-2 with TRBJ1-1; D gene ambiguous. The CDR3 has 14 amino acids. V dropped 2 bases and J dropped 1 base, with 8 bases sitting between them. The germline CDR1 and CDR2 sequences are SGHTA and FQGNSA. In DNA, the CDR3 is TGTGCCAGCAGCTTAAGCTCGCGGAACACTGAAGCTTTCTTT. This sequence encodes CASSLSSRNTEAFF.

This clonotype was seen more than once but under ten times. This chain joins TRBV7-9 and TRBJ2-2; no definite D call. CDR1 is SEHNR and CDR2 is FQNEAQ in the germline V gene (reference sequence). V lost 2 bases to trimming and J lost 3 bases, with 7 bases between them. The CDR3 totals 14 residues. The CDR3 loop reads CASSLTVYTGELFF. The CDR3 DNA is TGTGCCAGCAGCTTAACAGTCTACACCGGGGAGCTGTTTTTT. Full variable domain (outside the CDR3, taken from reference TRBV7-9 and TRBJ2-2): DTGVSQNPRHKITKRGQNVTFRCDPISEHNRLYWYRQTLGQGPEFLTYFQNEAQLEKSRLLSDRFSAERPKGSFSTLEIQRTEQGDSAMYLCASSLTVYTGELFFGEGSRLTVL.

The V and J genes are TRBV6-1 and TRBJ1-1, with D possibly TRBD1 on 5 matching bases. The CDR3 covers 13 residues. The V and J ends lost 6 bases and 12 bases respectively, with 20 bases between them. Germline V gene sequence: CDR1 MNHNS, CDR2 SASEGT. The CDR3 DNA follows: TGTGCCAGCAGAACCTCCTACAGGTCTGGAACTTTCTTT. Translated, it gives CASRTSYRSGTFF.

V gene TRBV6-1 combines with J gene TRBJ1-1, with D possibly being TRBD1 (6 bases). Germline CDR1 reads MNHNS; CDR2 reads SASEGT. This CDR3 comprises 11 residues. Trimming shortened V by 7 bases and J by 5 bases, and 8 bases separated the two germline ends. The CDR3 here is CASTTGTEAFF. As DNA, the CDR3 is TGTGCCAGCACCACAGGGACTGAAGCTTTCTTT.

The V call is TRBV5-6, the J call TRBJ2-3; D call uncertain. The V gene lost 2 bases and the J gene lost 0 bases, with 10 bases spanning the gap. CDR1 and CDR2 from the germline V gene are SGHDT and YYEEEE. The CDR3 sequence is 15 residues long. The CDR3 sequence: CASSFSLTSTDTQYF. The CDR3 nucleotides read TGTGCCAGCAGCTTTTCACTGACCAGCACAGATACGCAGTATTTT.

Within the sample, this clonotype is medium-sized. The gene calls are TRBV15 and TRBJ1-5; D uncertain. V was cut by 1 base and J by 8 bases, with 12 bases left in between. Germline-derived CDR1 and CDR2 are LNHNV and YYDKDF (reference sequence). The CDR3 loop spans 14 amino acids. The CDR3 region is CATSRVSRQEPQHF. Written as DNA, the CDR3 is TGTGCCACCAGCAGAGTATCGCGTCAGGAGCCCCAGCATTTT.

The rearrangement links TRBV5-1 to TRBJ2-7, with 8 bases that match TRBD1. Germline CDR1 reads SGHRS; CDR2 reads YFSETQ. CDR3 length: 15 residues. Trimming removed 0 bases from V and 2 bases from J; junction bases left unmatched: 4. The CDR3 region has the DNA TGCGCCAGCAGCTTGGAACTGGGACAGGCCTACGAGCAGTACTTC. Translated, it gives CASSLELGQAYEQYF.

This chain joins TRBV6-2 or TRBV6-3 and TRBJ1-5; tentatively, D is TRBD1 (6 bases). This CDR3 has 13 amino acids. Trimming cost V 6 bases and J 5 bases, with 11 bases left between them. Germline V gene lookup returns CDR1 MNHEY and CDR2 SVGEGT. This CDR3 is CASSWGLDQPQHF. In nucleotides, the CDR3 is TGTGCCAGCAGCTGGGGGCTCGATCAGCCCCAGCATTTT.

This clonotype was counted a few times. This chain links TRBV5-4 with TRBJ2-7, with D tentatively TRBD2 (7 bases). Germline loops: CDR1 SGHNT, CDR2 YYREEE (reference sequence). The CDR3 totals 14 residues. Deletions cut 1 base from V and 7 bases from J, with 15 bases between. The CDR3 DNA is TGTGCCAGCAGCTTGAGGGGGGGGATGAGAGAGCAGTACTTC. Amino acid sequence: CASSLRGGMREQYF.

Of note for this clonotype: At one boundary the junction diverges from the germline segment, which might be a read error. J is TRBJ2-3 and V is TRBV2, with 9 nucleotides matching TRBD1. CDR1 is SNHLY, CDR2 FYNNEI, per germline. The CDR3 is 14 residues long. Here the CDR3 reads CASSGTISGTGLHF. CDR3 nucleotides: TGTGCCAGCAGTGGAACGATTAGTGGGACAGGGCTCCATTTT.

A few counts support this clonotype. The rearrangement links TRBV7-2 to TRBJ1-2, with D uncertain. The V end was cut by 2 bases, the J end by 2 bases, with 3 bases between. The germline gives CDR1 SGHTA, CDR2 FQGNSA. This CDR3 has 12 residues. The CDR3 coding sequence is TGTGCCAGCAGCTTAAAGAACTATGGCTACACCTTC. It codes for CASSLKNYGYTF. The whole variable domain, remainder taken from reference TRBV7-2 and TRBJ1-2, is GAGVSQSPSNKVTEKGKDVELRCDPISGHTALYWYRQSLGQGLEFLIYFQGNSAPDKSGLPSDRFSAERTGGSVSTLTIQRTQQEDSAVYLCASSLKNYGYTFGSGTRLTVV.

The rearrangement links TRBV7-8 to TRBJ1-2, with D tentatively TRBD1 (5 bases). This CDR3 is 16 amino acids long. Trimming removed 5 bases from V and 3 bases from J, with 19 bases in between. Looked up from germline, CDR1 is SGHVS and CDR2 is FQNEAQ. The CDR3 DNA sequence: TGTGCCAGCAGCCCAAGGGGCGGCAGGGCAGACTATGGCTACACCTTC. This encodes CASSPRGGRADYGYTF.

The chain is built from TRBV27 and TRBJ1-2; D remains unclear. Germline assignment: CDR1 MNHEY and CDR2 SMNVEV (reference sequence). CDR3 length equals 14 residues. V lost 5 bases, J lost 0 bases, and 10 bases lay in between. The CDR3 region is CASSLYPSNYGYTF. DNA for the CDR3: TGTGCCAGCAGTCTTTATCCCTCTAACTATGGCTACACCTTC.